This T cell receptor (beta chain) was sequenced in a study of cytomegalovirus exposure and HLA in healthy donors. Germline V gives CDR1 SGHTA, CDR2 FQGTGA. The CDR3 contains 15 residues. V lost 1 base and J 1 base, leaving 10 bases between the germline ends. The primer mix had 60 Vbeta and 13 Jbeta primers. TCRdb keeps only in-frame clones here, not all; method: immunoSEQ multiplex PCR. Of about 150,000 clones in the sample, about four fifths were seen once. General observations from the study: Reportedly, a later analysis found an Asian-associated ancestry cluster had fewer N-insertions than the approximately 700-donor mean. For presence/absence analyses, sequencing depth was assumed to be roughly uniform across donors.

As to this clone: Its antigen is not identified.

This chain joins TRBV7-3 and TRBJ1-1; no firm D call. Sequencing used PBMCs. The receptor comes from a man under 40 in good health and CMV-seropositive. Here the CDR3 reads CASSLMGEPNTEAFF. The CDR3 coding sequence is TGTGCCAGCAGCTTAATGGGAGAACCGAACACTGAAGCTTTCTTT.